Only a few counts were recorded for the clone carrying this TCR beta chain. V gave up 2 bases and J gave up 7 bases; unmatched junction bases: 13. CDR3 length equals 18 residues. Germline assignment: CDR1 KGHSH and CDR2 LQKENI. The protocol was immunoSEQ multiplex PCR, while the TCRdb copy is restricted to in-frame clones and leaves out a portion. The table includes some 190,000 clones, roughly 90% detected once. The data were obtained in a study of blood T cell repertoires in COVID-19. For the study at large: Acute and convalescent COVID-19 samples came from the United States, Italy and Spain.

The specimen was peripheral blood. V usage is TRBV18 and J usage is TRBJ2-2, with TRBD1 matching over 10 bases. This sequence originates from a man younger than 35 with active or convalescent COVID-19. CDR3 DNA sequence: TGTGCCAGCTCACCATTCGCCCCCGGGACAGGGGACTACGGGGAGCTGTTTTTT. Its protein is CASSPFAPGTGDYGELFF.